Listed below are T cell receptor beta chains from one sample, sequenced in a study of T-cell memory formation after mild COVID-19. TCRdb recomputed calls from the 5' RACE reads with MiXCR, one row per CDR3 protein. This table holds about 180,000 distinct CDR3 sequences, more than 15% found once. The sample comprised PBMCs or a T cell subset sorted from them (not recorded which). The source is an adult woman who had mild COVID-19 (a few samples of this study predate the infection). Cell type and time point are not known. The CDR3 runs from the conserved cysteine through the conserved F or W. A D gene is named only where the DNA matches it firmly. Clone size, where shown, is once, few, many, or a class for clones that have expanded.

CASSPTRGGREAQETQYF,TGTGCCAGCAGCCCCACTAGGGGCGGACGGGAGGCTCAAGAGACCCAGTACTTC,TRBV7-2,TRBJ2-5,TRBD2,few
CASSIVAGTEPYEQYF,TGTGCCAGTAGTATAGTTGCCGGGACAGAGCCCTACGAGCAGTACTTC,TRBV19,TRBJ2-7,TRBD1,.
CASRRPGRQNYGYTF,TGTGCCAGCAGACGTCCGGGACGGCAGAACTATGGCTACACCTTC,TRBV12-3/TRBV12-4,TRBJ1-2,.,.
CASREGTGQPQHF,TGTGCCAGCAGGGAGGGTACAGGCCAGCCCCAGCATTTT,TRBV2,TRBJ1-5,.,few
CASSLFPSGRSVGDEQYF,TGCGCCAGCAGCTTGTTTCCTAGCGGGAGATCGGTTGGCGACGAGCAGTACTTC,TRBV5-1,TRBJ2-7,TRBD2,.
CSVSTAVSGNTIYF,TGCAGCGTCTCGACCGCAGTCTCTGGAAACACCATATATTTT,TRBV29-1,TRBJ1-3,.,few
CASSFRGLNNEAFF,TGTGCCAGCAGTTTCAGGGGCCTGAACAATGAAGCTTTCTTT,TRBV12-3/TRBV12-4,TRBJ1-1,.,.
CASSFDPVSNTEAFF,TGTGCCAGCAGCTTTGACCCCGTATCGAACACTGAAGCTTTCTTT,TRBV5-4,TRBJ1-1,.,.
CASSSGTGVGRSGNTIYF,TGCGCCAGCAGCTCCGGGACAGGGGTCGGGAGATCCGGAAACACCATATATTTT,TRBV5-1,TRBJ1-3,TRBD1,few
CASRQTGGNQPQHF,TGTGCCAGCAGGCAGACAGGCGGTAATCAGCCCCAGCATTTT,TRBV12-3/TRBV12-4,TRBJ1-5,.,few